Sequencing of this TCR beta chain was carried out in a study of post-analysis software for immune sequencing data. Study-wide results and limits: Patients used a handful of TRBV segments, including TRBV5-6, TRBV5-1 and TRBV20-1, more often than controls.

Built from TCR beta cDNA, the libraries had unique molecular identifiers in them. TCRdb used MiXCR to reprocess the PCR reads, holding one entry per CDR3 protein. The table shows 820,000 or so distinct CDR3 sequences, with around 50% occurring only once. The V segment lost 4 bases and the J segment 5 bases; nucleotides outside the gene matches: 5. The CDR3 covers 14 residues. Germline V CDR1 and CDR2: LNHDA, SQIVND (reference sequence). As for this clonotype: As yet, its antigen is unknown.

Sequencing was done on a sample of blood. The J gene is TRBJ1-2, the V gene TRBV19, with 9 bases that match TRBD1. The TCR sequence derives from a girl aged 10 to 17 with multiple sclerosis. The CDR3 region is CASSNAGTGYGYTF. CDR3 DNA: TGTGCCAGTAGTAATGCCGGGACAGGGTATGGCTACACCTTC.